The present T cell receptor (beta chain) was sequenced within a study of blood T cell repertoires in COVID-19. The repertoire was sequenced with immunoSEQ multiplex PCR; TCRdb's copy has only in-frame clones and lacks some. The table lists a few hundred thousand clones, around 87% of them singletons. Participants spanned ages about 18 to 90 years and resided in about two dozen US areas. In germline, CDR1 is SEHNR, CDR2 FQNEAQ (reference sequence). Trimming stripped 1 base from V and 3 bases from J, with 13 bases between. This CDR3 has 16 residues. Material: PBMCs or T cells enriched from blood (not recorded which). The receptor comes from a man aged 18 to 29 who had recovered from COVID-19. This chain uses TRBV7-9 with TRBJ1-5, with D tentatively TRBD1 (6 bases). The DNA for the CDR3 is TGTGCCAGCAGCTTAGGTGGGGGCCCCGTCAATCAGCCCCAGCATTTT. Translation gives CASSLGGGPVNQPQHF.